These 15 T cell receptor beta chains were all obtained from the same sample, sequenced in a study of blood T cell repertoires in COVID-19. Assay used: immunoSEQ multiplex PCR; TCRdb lists only in-frame clones, some missing. The profile covers roughly 400,000 clones, with 80% to 90% appearing a single time and roughly 9.4% taken by the ten largest. Sequenced material: PBMCs or T cells enriched from blood (not recorded which). Receptors were obtained from a woman between 45 and 65 years old who had recovered from COVID-19.

The chain employs TRBV2 and TRBJ1-5; maybe TRBD1 (5 bases). CDR1 is SNHLY and CDR2 is FYNNEI in the germline V gene. Trimming removed 4 bases at V and 4 bases at J, with 8 bases between. The CDR3 runs 13 residues. DNA of the CDR3: TGTGCCAGCAGTGTAGACAGAAATCAGCCCCAGCATTTT. Translated: CASSVDRNQPQHF.

This clone appeared a single time. This chain connects TRBV27 to TRBJ1-1; no clear D. V was cut by 3 bases and J by 6 bases, with 11 bases left in between. Per germline, CDR1 MNHEY and CDR2 SMNVEV (reference sequence). This CDR3 region has 13 residues. The CDR3 is CASSLFRQSEAFF. The CDR3 DNA reads TGTGCCAGCAGTTTGTTTAGACAATCTGAAGCTTTCTTT.

The chain combines TRBV2 with TRBJ1-5, with D perhaps TRBD1 (5 bases). V was trimmed by 3 bases and J by 6 bases, leaving 12 bases between them. The germline gives CDR1 SNHLY, CDR2 FYNNEI. This CDR3 has 14 amino acids. The CDR3 DNA reads TGTGCCAGCAGTGATGGTCAGGGCGGTCAGCCCCAGCATTTT. Amino acids: CASSDGQGGQPQHF. Full variable domain (missing parts from reference TRBV2 and TRBJ1-5): EPEVTQTPSHQVTQMGQEVILRCVPISNHLYFYWYRQILGQKVEFLVSFYNNEISEKSEIFDDQFSVERPDGSNFTLKIRSTKLEDSAMYFCASSDGQGGQPQHFGDGTRLSIL.

The chain carries TRBV28 and TRBJ1-1; 10 nucleotides line up with TRBD1. This CDR3 has 15 amino acids. Germline CDR1 is MDHEN and CDR2 is SYDVKM. V trimming: 5 bases; J trimming: 7 bases; junction bases outside the gene matches: 10. CDR3 loop: CASSGHRDRGSEAFF. CDR3 DNA sequence: TGTGCCAGCAGTGGACACCGGGACAGGGGCAGTGAAGCTTTCTTT.

The CDR3 DNA follows: TGTGCCTGGAAACCGCTTGAGCGTTACACTGAAGCTTTCTTT. It is translated as CAWKPLERYTEAFF. The chain employs TRBV30 and TRBJ1-1; D not certain. The CDR3 length is 14 residues. V was trimmed by 4 bases and J by 3 bases, leaving 15 bases between them. Looked up from germline, CDR1 is GTSNPN and CDR2 is SVGIG (reference sequence).

The chain recombines TRBV29-1 with TRBJ1-1; D unclear. The CDR3 sequence is 11 residues long. Germline V gives CDR1 SQVTM, CDR2 ANQGSEA. Trimming cost V 6 bases and J 5 bases, with 10 bases left between them. As DNA, the CDR3 is TGCAGCGTCGGGGAGATTACTGAAGCTTTCTTT. It yields the protein CSVGEITEAFF.

Turning to this clone: An end of the junction differs from the germline gene, which may be a read error. The CDR3 region is CASSQRNSGGEF. As DNA, the CDR3 is TGTGCCAGCAGCCAAAGAAACTCAGGGGGTGAGTTT. The chain links TRBV16 to TRBJ1-6, with 7 bases matching TRBD1. Germline assignment: CDR1 KGHSY and CDR2 FQNENV. The CDR3 is 12 amino acids.

This sequence joins TRBV7-2 and TRBJ1-1; D is perhaps TRBD1 (5 bases). The CDR3 spans 15 residues. V was shortened by 1 base and J by 1 base, with 10 bases between the two germline ends. From germline, CDR1 is SGHTA and CDR2 FQGNSA. CDR3 bases: TGTGCCAGCAGCTTAGGGGGCGCCTCGAACACTGAAGCTTTCTTT. Translation: CASSLGGASNTEAFF.

The CDR3 sequence is CASSLFRGTHNEKLFF. For the CDR3, the DNA is TGTGCCAGCAGCTTGTTCCGGGGTACTCATAATGAAAAACTGTTTTTT. The V call is TRBV5-6, the J call TRBJ1-4; D gene ambiguous. CDR3 length equals 16 residues. Germline loops: CDR1 SGHDT, CDR2 YYEEEE. V lost 1 base, J lost 4 bases, and 14 bases lay in between.

The chain is built from TRBV7-8 and TRBJ1-1; no firm D call. Germline V gene sequence: CDR1 SGHVS, CDR2 FQNEAQ. This CDR3 is 11 amino acids long. The V end was cut by 8 bases, the J end by 5 bases, with 9 bases between. The CDR3 region is CASGSRTEAFF. In DNA form, the CDR3 reads TGTGCCAGCGGATCCAGGACTGAAGCTTTCTTT.

The rearrangement links TRBV28 to TRBJ1-5; 8 nucleotides match TRBD1. The junction had 15 bases not matched to a gene; V was cut back by 4 bases and J by 7 bases. This CDR3 spans 17 amino acids. The germline V gene has CDR1 MDHEN and CDR2 SYDVKM. The CDR3 is CASSSPQGAATVQPQHF. The CDR3 DNA is TGTGCCAGCAGTTCCCCCCAGGGGGCGGCGACAGTCCAGCCCCAGCATTTT.

This clone was counted only a few times. This CDR3 is also generated by other DNA sequences in the sample. The chain uses TRBV12-3 or TRBV12-4 and TRBJ1-5; D remains unclear. The CDR3 loop spans 12 amino acids. With 6 bases removed from V and 6 bases from J, the gap between germline ends came to 9 bases. CDR3 nucleotides: TGTGCCAGCAGATCGACTGTTCAGCCCCAGCATTTT. Its translation: CASRSTVQPQHF.

The CDR3 sequence is CASSSEQGRLYGYTF. The CDR3, as DNA: TGTGCCAGCTCATCCGAACAGGGACGACTCTATGGCTACACCTTC. V gene TRBV18 combines with J gene TRBJ1-2; a weak D match, TRBD1 (6 bases). The CDR3 length is 15 residues. Germline CDR1 KGHSH, CDR2 LQKENI. V was cut by 5 bases and J by 4 bases, with 17 bases left in between.

The chain recombines TRBV3-1 (or the pseudogene TRBV3-2) with TRBJ2-7; unclear D gene. The CDR3 contains 12 residues. From germline, CDR1 is LGHDT and CDR2 YNNKEL (reference sequence). V gave up 1 base and J gave up 3 bases, with 4 bases separating them. The CDR3: CASSQGHYEQYF. CDR3 nucleotide sequence: TGTGCCAGCAGCCAAGGTCACTACGAGCAGTACTTC.

The gene calls are TRBV4-1 and TRBJ2-1; 8 nucleotides align to TRBD2. The ends lost 2 bases at V and 4 bases at J; junction bases unmatched: 7. CDR1 is MGHRA and CDR2 is YSYEKL in the germline V gene. This CDR3 has 16 residues. The CDR3 here is CASSQPLTGGYNEQFF. CDR3 DNA sequence: TGCGCCAGCAGCCAACCTCTGACGGGGGGGTACAATGAGCAGTTCTTC.